This T cell receptor (beta chain) was documented in a study of cytomegalovirus exposure and HLA in healthy donors. Study in general: Most donors, just over 80% of some 400 genotyped, fell in the Caucasian-associated ancestry cluster. Study results and limitations: In a later analysis, a missense DCLRE1C variant was linked to TCR beta V- and J-gene trimming.

With 60 Vbeta and 13 Jbeta primers, the PCR was carried out. TCRdb's copy holds only in-frame clones and misses some; the assay was immunoSEQ multiplex PCR. The table records some 160,000 clones, over 75% of them present only once. This clone was detected only a few times. Its cognate antigen is unknown. Germline CDR1 MNHNS, CDR2 SASEGT. CDR3 length: 15 residues. V shed 10 bases and J 4 bases; nucleotides not matched to a gene: 12. The TCR originated in a middle-aged man in good health and CMV-seropositive. Sequencing used PBMCs. The genes are TRBV6-1 and TRBJ2-4, with 8 bases that match TRBD1. The CDR3 DNA is TGTGCCACCCTGGGACAGGTGGGGATTAAAAACATTCAGTACTTC. As protein: CATLGQVGIKNIQYF.